A selection of T cell receptor beta chains follows, all from one sample in a study of T-cell reconstitution after alpha-beta-depleted transplantation in children. MiXCR, run by TCRdb on the PCR reads, gives a single entry per CDR3 protein. The sample has around 120,000 distinct CDR3 sequences; roughly 24% are singletons. Here the sequenced sample was PBMCs, mostly from graft donor cells, taken 180 days after TCRalphabeta/CD19-depleted stem cell transplant. The receptors were sampled from a male patient between 2 and 10 years old who had a stem cell transplant for chronic granulomatous disease, so the T cells may come from the graft donor. Each CDR3 is given with its conserved first and last residue. A D gene is named only where the DNA matches it firmly. Some rows mark clone size as missing; the rest say once, few, many or name a class of expanded clone.

v_gene	d_gene	j_gene	abundance	CDR3nt	CDR3aa
TRBV20-1	TRBD1	TRBJ2-7	-	TGCAGTGCTGGCCATTCCGGGACAGGGGGCGCAGCCTACTACGAGCAGTACTTC	CSAGHSGTGGAAYYEQYF
TRBV5-1	-	TRBJ1-5	few	TGCGCCAGCAGCTTGGCAGGGGCGGGTCAGCCCCAGCATTTT	CASSLAGAGQPQHF
TRBV20-1	-	TRBJ2-3	few	TGCAGTGCTAGTCGGGACACAGATACGCAGTATTTT	CSASRDTDTQYF
TRBV29-1	-	TRBJ2-3	many	TGCAGCGCCGGAAGGACACGGATTCCCAGCACAGATACGCAGTATTTT	CSAGRTRIPSTDTQYF
TRBV4-3	-	TRBJ2-3	many	TGCGCCAGCAGCCAAGACGGGCGTACCTACACAGATACGCAGTATTTT	CASSQDGRTYTDTQYF
TRBV20-1	-	TRBJ2-3	many	TGCAGTGCTAGAGATTTTGTGGATACGCAGTATTTT	CSARDFVDTQYF
TRBV1	-	TRBJ1-4	once	TGCACCAGCAGCCAAGGAGGACAGGCTAATGAAAAACTGTTTTTT	CTSSQGGQANEKLFF
TRBV10-3	TRBD2	TRBJ2-1	few	TGTGCCCCCCGAAAGCGGGGGGGCAATGAGCAGTTCTTC	CAPRKRGGNEQFF
TRBV12-3/TRBV12-4	-	TRBJ2-7	-	TGTGCCAGCAGACCCTCCGGGCTTCACTACGAGCAGTACTTC	CASRPSGLHYEQYF
TRBV11-1	-	TRBJ2-3	many	TGTGCCAGCAGCTTAGCCCGCCTGCAGGGGCGAAACACAGATACGCAGTATTTT	CASSLARLQGRNTDTQYF
TRBV2	TRBD1	TRBJ2-1	-	TGTGCCAGCACCAGGGGGCTTGACAATGAGCAGTTCTTC	CASTRGLDNEQFF
TRBV12-3/TRBV12-4	-	TRBJ2-7	few	TGTGCCAGCAGTTTTTTGAGGCAGCTGGGATCCGAGCAGTACTTC	CASSFLRQLGSEQYF
TRBV29-1	-	TRBJ2-3	few	TGCAGCGTTGTCCCTACCCTCTCTAGGGACTATACGCAGTATTTT	CSVVPTLSRDYTQYF
TRBV7-9	-	TRBJ2-7	-	TGTGCCAGCAGCTTTTTTCCCTACGAGCAGTACTTC	CASSFFPYEQYF
TRBV28	-	TRBJ1-3	once	TGTGCCAGCAGTTCGGCAGGTATCACTTTCTCTGGAAACACCATATATTTT	CASSSAGITFSGNTIYF
TRBV13	-	TRBJ2-5	-	TGTGCCAGCAGCCCCAGACTAGAAGCGGAGACCCAGTACTTC	CASSPRLEAETQYF
TRBV29-1	TRBD2	TRBJ2-2	many	TGCAGCGCTAGACTAGCGGTAAACACCGGGGAGCTGTTTTTT	CSARLAVNTGELFF
TRBV20-1	TRBD2	TRBJ2-1	-	TGCAGTGCTAGATCGCCAGCGGGAGTCAGGAATGAGCAGTTCTTC	CSARSPAGVRNEQFF
TRBV14	TRBD2	TRBJ2-2	many	TGTGCCAGCAGCCTCCCGGGACTAGCGTCCACCGGGGAGCTGTTTTTT	CASSLPGLASTGELFF
TRBV27	TRBD2	TRBJ2-2	once	TGTGCCAGCAGTTTAAAGGCTAGCGGGAGTGGGGAGCTGTTTTTT	CASSLKASGSGELFF
TRBV12-3/TRBV12-4	TRBD1	TRBJ1-6	many	TGTGCCAGCAGTTATGGGACAGCCGGACATTCACCCCTCCACTTT	CASSYGTAGHSPLHF
TRBV12-3/TRBV12-4	-	TRBJ1-2	many	TGTGCCAGCAGCCGTTTCGGCTATGGCTACACCTTC	CASSRFGYGYTF
TRBV4-2	-	TRBJ1-1	-	TGTGCCAGCAGCCAAGATTCGGGGCTCTCCGAAGCTTTCTTT	CASSQDSGLSEAFF
TRBV11-1	-	TRBJ2-7	-	TGTGCCAGCAGTGTCGGACAACTCCCCTACGAGCAGTACTTC	CASSVGQLPYEQYF
TRBV4-1	TRBD2	TRBJ2-3	-	TGCGCCAGCAGCCAAGGCCCAGCGGGAGCTGTAGATACGCAGTATTTT	CASSQGPAGAVDTQYF
TRBV5-1	-	TRBJ2-1	many	TGCGCCAGCAGCGCGGTGAGCTCCTACAATGAGCAGTTCTTC	CASSAVSSYNEQFF